This T cell receptor beta chain was profiled in a study of graft-versus-host responses after intestinal transplantation. Overall study context: Recipients had transplants, and these were multivisceral, liver-intestinal, or isolated intestinal. Every recipient had anti-thymocyte globulin induction and around three years of tacrolimus plus steroids. Notes on the study in general: Researchers found GvH clones in recipient marrow, and some showed up first in ileum or blood.

Assay used: immunoSEQ multiplex PCR; TCRdb lists only in-frame clones, some missing. The sample contains some 39,000 clones, roughly 90% of which appear only once. V was shortened by 2 bases and J by 0 bases, with 7 bases between the two germline ends. The CDR3 sequence is 14 residues long. The germline gives CDR1 LNHDA, CDR2 SQIVND (reference sequence). As to this clone: Its antigen is currently unknown.

This TCR came from a human patient who received an intestinal transplant, so some T cells may come from the graft donor. The rearrangement joins TRBV19 to TRBJ1-1; D remains ambiguous. Sample: PBMCs, taken almost 270 days after transplant. Here the CDR3 reads CASSIRAVNTEAFF. The CDR3 DNA is TGTGCCAGTAGTATACGGGCGGTGAACACTGAAGCTTTCTTT.